These 11 T cell receptor beta chains share one sample of origin, sequenced in a study of T cells in Graves' hyperthyroidism and ophthalmopathy. RNA transcripts provided the source from which TCR beta CDR3 regions were amplified. The HTBI primer set was used in a first-round RT-PCR of the TCR CDR3. A single record per CDR3 protein comes from TCRdb applying MiXCR to the multiplex PCR reads. Of approximately 520,000 distinct CDR3 sequences detected, around 21% appear once; the ten largest clones hold about 30%. Material for sequencing was blood. All receptors derive from a man aged 18 to 29 with Graves' hyperthyroidism.

This clonotype was detected ten times or more. The V call is TRBV12-5, the J call TRBJ1-5; a possible D gene is TRBD1 (5 bases). The V gene lost 0 bases and the J gene lost 4 bases, with 19 bases spanning the gap. This CDR3 spans 18 amino acids. CDR1 and CDR2 (germline): LGHNT, FRNRAP. The CDR3: CASGLVQYPGRINQPQHF. The CDR3, as DNA: TGTGCTAGTGGTTTGGTTCAATATCCGGGACGGATTAATCAGCCCCAGCATTTT.

The chain uses TRBV6-2 or TRBV6-3 and TRBJ2-7; D uncertain. Looked up from germline, CDR1 is MNHEY and CDR2 is SVGEGT. The CDR3 is 13 amino acids. Trimming cost V 8 bases and J 0 bases, with 11 bases left between them. The CDR3 sequence is CASWSRSSYEQYF. CDR3 nucleotides: TGTGCCAGCTGGTCCAGGAGCTCCTACGAGCAGTACTTC.

The chain employs TRBV12-3 or TRBV12-4 and TRBJ1-2; D remains ambiguous. The CDR3 loop spans 15 amino acids. V was trimmed by 0 bases and J by 7 bases, leaving 15 bases between them. In DNA, the CDR3 is TGTGCCAGCAGTTTAGCGGGCGGACTAGTCCGTGGCTACACCTTC. Amino acids: CASSLAGGLVRGYTF.

This clonotype has at least ten counts. J is TRBJ2-7 and V is TRBV28; D not resolved. CDR1 is MDHEN, CDR2 SYDVKM, per germline. V gave up 5 bases and J gave up 4 bases, with 9 bases separating them. CDR3 size: 12 residues. The CDR3 DNA follows: TGTGCCAGCAGTATGGGTACGTACGAGCAGTACTTC. Translation: CASSMGTYEQYF. The full variable domain, rest sourced from reference TRBV28 and TRBJ2-7, is DVKVTQSSRYLVKRTGEKVFLECVQDMDHENMFWYRQDPGLGLRLIYFSYDVKMKEKGDIPEGYSVSREKKERFSLILESASTNQTSMYLCASSMGTYEQYFGPGTRLTVT.

This clonotype was detected a few times. This chain uses TRBV7-8 with TRBJ2-7; 7 bases align to TRBD1. This CDR3 has 13 residues. Losses at the gene ends were 4 bases for V and 6 bases for J; bases not matched to a gene: 6. CDR1 is SGHVS, CDR2 FQNEAQ, per germline. DNA of the CDR3: TGTGCCAGCAGCTCTAACAGGGGTCTCGAGCAGTACTTC. Protein sequence: CASSSNRGLEQYF.

This clonotype has just a few counts. The chain is built from TRBV28 and TRBJ1-6; no clear D. V was pared by 0 bases and J by 8 bases, with 5 bases between. Per the germline V gene, CDR1 is MDHEN and CDR2 is SYDVKM. The CDR3 length is 13 residues. The CDR3 protein is CASSLWVDSPLHF. The DNA for the CDR3 is TGTGCCAGCAGTTTATGGGTGGATTCACCCCTCCACTTT.

In this sample, this clonotype turned up many times. The chain uses TRBV12-3 or TRBV12-4 and TRBJ1-2, with D unclear. The V end was cut by 3 bases, the J end by 8 bases, with 10 bases between. The CDR3 consists of 12 residues. CDR3 residues: CASSFGQMGYTF. DNA of the CDR3: TGTGCCAGCAGTTTCGGCCAGATGGGCTACACCTTC.

This clonotype has only a few counts. The genes are TRBV14 and TRBJ2-2; TRBD1 aligns across 8 bases. The germline V gene encodes CDR1 SGHDN and CDR2 FVKESK. Trimming cost V 3 bases and J 4 bases; bases outside gene matches: 10. The length of the CDR3 is 17 residues. The CDR3 here is CASSHPLPGGGTGELFF. The CDR3 nucleotides read TGTGCCAGCAGCCATCCGCTGCCAGGGGGCGGCACCGGGGAGCTGTTTTTT.

This clonotype was seen many times. The CDR3 DNA reads as TGTGCCAGCAGGAACAGGGTGGTGAGCGGCTACACCTTC. Translating gives CASRNRVVSGYTF. The genes are TRBV6-1 and TRBJ1-2; a weak D match, TRBD1 (6 bases). V gave up 6 bases and J gave up 8 bases, with 16 bases separating them. Germline V gene lookup returns CDR1 MNHNS and CDR2 SASEGT. The CDR3 is made up of 13 amino acids.

J is TRBJ1-1 and V is TRBV12-3 or TRBV12-4; 8 nucleotides agree with TRBD1. CDR3 size: 14 residues. The junction had 3 bases not matched to a gene; V was cut back by 5 bases and J by 1 base. DNA of the CDR3: TGTGCCAGCAGTAACAGGGGGGGGAACACTGAAGCTTTCTTT. This sequence encodes CASSNRGGNTEAFF.

The rearrangement joins TRBV28 to TRBJ2-7; D unclear. This CDR3 has 14 amino acids. Germline lookup yields CDR1 MDHEN and CDR2 SYDVKM. The V gene lost 5 bases and the J gene lost 3 bases, with 14 bases spanning the gap. The CDR3 loop reads CASSPIDFIYEQYF. In DNA, the CDR3 is TGTGCCAGCAGTCCAATCGACTTTATCTACGAGCAGTACTTC.